A selection of T cell receptor beta chains follows, all from one sample in a study of blood T cell repertoires in COVID-19. Sequenced by immunoSEQ multiplex PCR; TCRdb stores in-frame clones only, minus some. This table has roughly 260,000 clones, around 87% appearing once. The specimen was peripheral blood. Receptors were obtained from a woman aged 45-60 years with acute or convalescent COVID-19. Each CDR3 is given with its conserved first and last residue. Each record gives: V gene, D gene, clone size, CDR3 length, J gene, CDR3 DNA, CDR3 protein. The D gene is left open where the match is weak. Only some rows state a clone size, as once, few, many or a class for expanded clones.

TRBV12-3/TRBV12-4,-,-,13,TRBJ1-4,TGTGCCAGCAGTTTAAGTGACAGAGAAAAACTGTTTTTT,CASSLSDREKLFF
TRBV4-1,TRBD2,many,15,TRBJ2-7,TGCGCCAGCAGCCAAGAAGCGGGGGAGGGCTACGAGCAGTACTTC,CASSQEAGEGYEQYF
TRBV21-1,-,-,20,TRBJ2-2,TGTGCCAGCAGCAAAGAGGGACAGAACGCACCGACCGCGAACACCGGGGAGCTGTTTTTT,CASSKEGQNAPTANTGELFF
TRBV30,-,once,14,TRBJ1-2,TGTGCCTGGACTCTTCCGGGGGAGAACTATGGCTACACCTTC,CAWTLPGENYGYTF
TRBV5-1,TRBD2,-,16,TRBJ2-7,TGCGCCAGCAGCTTGGAACTAGCGGGTATCTCCTACGAGCAGTACTTC,CASSLELAGISYEQYF
TRBV11-2,-,once,13,TRBJ2-3,TGTGCCAGCATCCTTAGCGGCACAGATACGCAGTATTTT,CASILSGTDTQYF
TRBV5-4,TRBD2,-,16,TRBJ2-5,TGTGCCAGCAGCTCGCCGGTAAACGGGAGGCAAGAGACCCAGTACTTC,CASSSPVNGRQETQYF
TRBV6-1,-,-,15,TRBJ1-2,TGTGCCAGCAGTGAAGCGACCACACAGGGTCGTGGCTACACCTTC,CASSEATTQGRGYTF
TRBV5-6,-,-,15,TRBJ2-7,TGTGCCAGCAGCTTGAAGGGGTGGGTTTCCTACGAGCAGTACTTC,CASSLKGWVSYEQYF
TRBV5-4,-,-,15,TRBJ2-7,TGTGCCAGCAGCTCGTACCAGGGGATCTCCTACGAGCAGTACTTC,CASSSYQGISYEQYF
TRBV15,TRBD2,-,15,TRBJ2-2,TGTGCCACCAGCAGAGGGACTAGCGGGAGAGGGGAGCTGTTTTTT,CATSRGTSGRGELFF
TRBV7-2,-,-,17,TRBJ1-4,TGTGCCAGCAGCTTAGAAAGCGGCTTTATCTGGGGAGAAAAACTGTTTTTT,CASSLESGFIWGEKLFF
TRBV10-3,TRBD1,-,14,TRBJ1-1,TGTGCCACAATAAGGGGGACAGGGGGAGGTGAAGCTTTCTTT,CATIRGTGGGEAFF
TRBV9,TRBD1,-,14,TRBJ1-1,TGTGCCAGCAGCCCGACAGGGACCCTCACTGAAGCTTTCTTT,CASSPTGTLTEAFF
TRBV30,-,many,13,TRBJ2-7,TGTGCCTGGACGGCAGGGGTTTCCTACGAGCAGTACTTC,CAWTAGVSYEQYF
TRBV4-2,TRBD1,few,15,TRBJ1-6,TGTGCCAGCAGCTTCGGGACAGATCGTAGGGCACCCCTCCACTTT,CASSFGTDRRAPLHF
TRBV7-3,-,-,13,TRBJ2-1,TGTGCCAGCAGCCCCGGACTAATGAATGAGCAGTTCTTC,CASSPGLMNEQFF